The 32 T cell receptor beta chains below all came from one sample that was sequenced in a study of technical replicates of blood from a few donors. Sequenced by immunoSEQ multiplex PCR; TCRdb stores in-frame clones only, minus some. The sample has around 80,000 clones; 89% are singletons. The sample taken for sequencing was T cells isolated from PBMCs. The receptors come from a human donor in good health.

The CDR3 nucleotides are TGTGCCAGCAGTCTACAGACAGGGGGCCGGACTGAAGCTTTCTTT. This gives the protein CASSLQTGGRTEAFF. V usage is TRBV28 and J usage is TRBJ1-1; 10 bases align to TRBD1. This CDR3 is 15 amino acids long. V trimming: 5 bases; J trimming: 5 bases; junction bases outside the gene matches: 8. The V gene's germline CDR1 is MDHEN and CDR2 SYDVKM.

The V call is TRBV9, the J call TRBJ1-1; D ambiguous. Germline V CDR1 and CDR2: SGDLS, YYNGEE. The V end lost 0 bases, the J end lost 8 bases, and 8 bases lay between the germline ends. The CDR3 contains 12 residues. The CDR3, as DNA: TGTGCCAGCAGCGTAGAAAGAGGAGAAGCTTTCTTT. Amino acid sequence: CASSVERGEAFF.

The CDR3 coding sequence is TGTGCCTCCGGCTTTGTGGACAGGGCCCAAGAGACCCAGTACTTC. It translates to CASGFVDRAQETQYF. The chain links TRBV7-9 to TRBJ2-5; 8 nucleotides match TRBD1. The CDR3 extends over 15 amino acids. The germline CDR1 and CDR2 sequences are SEHNR and FQNEAQ (reference sequence). Trimming took 11 bases from V and 1 from J; bases not matched to a gene: 12.

The chain joins TRBV28 to TRBJ2-7; D call uncertain. Per the germline V gene, CDR1 is MDHEN and CDR2 is SYDVKM. Trimming cost V 7 bases and J 1 base, with 11 bases left between them. CDR3 length: 13 residues. CDR3 in amino acids: CASTTDASYEQYF. The CDR3 coding sequence is TGTGCCAGCACTACAGATGCTTCCTACGAGCAGTACTTC.

The chain recombines TRBV4-1 with TRBJ2-3; the D gene is possibly TRBD2 (6 bases). The CDR3 spans 15 residues. Looked up from germline, CDR1 is MGHRA and CDR2 is YSYEKL. V was cut by 4 bases and J by 6 bases, with 17 bases left in between. The CDR3 bases are TGCGCCAGCAGCCCAACGGGGGTGCGCTCCGATACGCAGTATTTT. The encoded protein is CASSPTGVRSDTQYF.

This clone was picked up a small number of times. This rearrangement joins TRBV2 to TRBJ2-2; TRBD2 might be the D (5 bases). The V gene lost 6 bases and the J gene lost 3 bases, with 14 bases spanning the gap. Per the germline V gene, CDR1 is SNHLY and CDR2 is FYNNEI. The CDR3 length is 15 residues. DNA for the CDR3: TGTGCCAGCAGGAGATCGGCGGGTTACACCGGGGAGCTGTTTTTT. Translating gives CASRRSAGYTGELFF.

This clone was detected only once. The chain combines TRBV7-9 with TRBJ1-4, with D unresolved. V gave up 5 bases and J gave up 5 bases, with 12 bases separating them. CDR3 length equals 14 residues. Looked up from germline, CDR1 is SEHNR and CDR2 is FQNEAQ (reference sequence). The CDR3 DNA reads as TGTGCCAGCAGCCGTACCGGGAGAAATGAAAAACTGTTTTTT. This translates into CASSRTGRNEKLFF.

This clone was counted once. This CDR3 reads CASSVPMKWTKQETQYF. In DNA form, the CDR3 reads TGTGCCAGCAGCGTTCCAATGAAATGGACAAAACAAGAGACCCAGTACTTC. This chain joins TRBV9 and TRBJ2-5; tentatively, D is TRBD1 (5 bases). The CDR3 sequence is 17 residues long. Germline CDR1 SGDLS, CDR2 YYNGEE. V lost 2 bases, J lost 2 bases, and 19 bases lay in between.

The chain combines TRBV5-4 with TRBJ2-3, with 12 bases that match TRBD1. The CDR3 has 17 residues. Germline CDR1 SGHNT, CDR2 YYREEE (reference sequence). J gave up 4 bases and V 6 bases, and 12 bases lay outside the gene matches. The DNA of the CDR3 is TGTGCCAGCACGCCCCAACGGGGACAGGGGGCAGCAGATACGCAGTATTTT. Amino acid sequence: CASTPQRGQGAADTQYF.

The V call is TRBV5-1, the J call TRBJ1-1; D possibly corresponds to TRBD1 (6 bases). The germline V gene encodes CDR1 SGHRS and CDR2 YFSETQ. The CDR3 is 20 amino acids. V lost 5 bases and J lost 1, with 30 bases in between. The CDR3 DNA reads as TGCGCCAGCAGGATCGCAGGGGCGCGAACCCCCACCCACCGGAACACTGAAGCTTTCTTT. Protein sequence: CASRIAGARTPTHRNTEAFF.

The J gene is TRBJ2-1, the V gene TRBV10-3; D is ambiguous. The germline V and J ends were trimmed by 2 bases and 0 bases, with 11 bases remaining between them. This CDR3 is 16 amino acids long. Germline V gives CDR1 ENHRY, CDR2 SYGVKD. The CDR3 sequence is CAISEPQASSYNEQFF. DNA for the CDR3: TGTGCCATCAGTGAGCCCCAGGCAAGCTCCTACAATGAGCAGTTCTTC.

The chain joins TRBV11-2 to TRBJ2-1; the D gene is possibly TRBD1 (6 bases). This CDR3 is 16 amino acids long. V dropped 1 base and J dropped 2 bases, with 12 bases sitting between them. Germline V gene lookup returns CDR1 SGHAT and CDR2 FQNNGV. Here the CDR3 DNA reads TGTGCCAGCAGCTTAGTGCTGGGGGCGGCCTACAATGAGCAGTTCTTC. It specifies CASSLVLGAAYNEQFF.

This clone was counted a single time. The chain links TRBV11-3 to TRBJ2-7; TRBD2 matches at 7 bases. CDR3 size: 15 residues. Germline V CDR1 and CDR2: SGHNT, YENEEA. Unmatched junction bases numbered 5, after V lost 0 bases and J lost 3 bases. As DNA, the CDR3 is TGTGCCAGCAGCTTAGAACTAGCGCAAAACTACGAGCAGTACTTC. Translating gives CASSLELAQNYEQYF.

V is TRBV4-1 and J is TRBJ2-1, with 11 bases identical to TRBD2. V gave up 4 bases and J gave up 8 bases; unmatched junction bases: 4. Germline CDR1 is MGHRA and CDR2 is YSYEKL. This CDR3 region has 14 residues. The CDR3, as DNA: TGCGCCAGCAGCCTACTAGCGGGAGTCGATGAGCAGTTCTTC. Its translation is CASSLLAGVDEQFF.

The chain couples TRBV7-2 to TRBJ2-5, with D tentatively TRBD1 (7 bases). CDR1 and CDR2 from the germline V gene are SGHTA and FQGNSA. Trimming took off 1 base at V and 1 base at J, with 10 bases between the two ends. CDR3 length: 15 residues. The CDR3 sequence is CASSLGQGGQETQYF. The CDR3 DNA follows: TGTGCCAGCAGCTTAGGGCAGGGGGGCCAAGAGACCCAGTACTTC.

CDR3: CASSERFKIGQGTIPLTDTQYF. In nucleotides, the CDR3 is TGTGCCAGCAGTGAACGGTTTAAGATCGGACAGGGGACGATTCCACTCACAGATACGCAGTATTTT. The genes are TRBV6-1 and TRBJ2-3, with TRBD1 matching 9 bases. The CDR3 covers 22 residues. Trimming took 2 bases from V and 2 from J; bases not matched to a gene: 23. Germline CDR1 and CDR2: MNHNS and SASEGT.

The chain has TRBV9 and TRBJ2-1; D unresolved. Trimming took off 3 bases at V and 4 bases at J, with 8 bases between the two ends. There are 13 residues in the CDR3. Per germline, CDR1 SGDLS and CDR2 YYNGEE. CDR3 bases: TGTGCCAGCAGCGCCCTAGATTACAATGAGCAGTTCTTC. This encodes CASSALDYNEQFF.

The V and J genes are TRBV6-6 and TRBJ1-1, with unresolved D. The CDR3 covers 13 residues. Germline V lookup: CDR1 MNHNY, CDR2 SVGAGI (reference sequence). V gave up 2 bases and J gave up 1 base, with 5 bases separating them. CDR3 nucleotide sequence: TGTGCCAGCAGTTACCGGGGGAACACTGAAGCTTTCTTT. Encoded protein: CASSYRGNTEAFF.

A note on this clone: Because the CDR3's place on the DNA is in doubt, the DNA is left out and the CDR3 is given as listed by TCRdb. The genes are TRBV2 and TRBJ2-1; TRBD1 is the table's D call, not checked against the DNA. The CDR3 extends over 21 residues, inclusive of both ends. Germline CDR1 reads SNHLY; CDR2 reads FYNNEI. This CDR3 is CATQDSEQFFGPGTRLTPPFF.

The rearrangement uses TRBV7-8 and TRBJ2-1, with a weak D call TRBD1 (6 bases). Germline V CDR1 and CDR2: SGHVS, FQNEAQ. The CDR3 runs to 15 residues. V lost 0 bases to trimming and J lost 3 bases, with 9 bases between them. DNA of the CDR3: TGTGCCAGCAGCTTAGCGGACAGCGTCTACAATGAGCAGTTCTTC. Its translation: CASSLADSVYNEQFF.

The CDR3 region is CASSRTALVTDEQYF. The CDR3, as DNA: TGTGCCAGCAGCCGAACCGCTCTAGTAACTGACGAGCAGTACTTC. V gene TRBV11-2 combines with J gene TRBJ2-7; D call uncertain. Germline loops: CDR1 SGHAT, CDR2 FQNNGV. With 5 bases removed from V and 5 bases from J, the gap between germline ends came to 19 bases. The CDR3 is made up of 15 amino acids.

The rearrangement uses TRBV29-1 and TRBJ1-1; 8 bases match TRBD1. This CDR3 contains 14 residues. Germline CDR1 reads SQVTM; CDR2 reads ANQGSEA. Trimming cost V 6 bases and J 1 base; bases outside gene matches: 7. The CDR3 spells CSVGQGWTNTEAFF. As DNA, the CDR3 is TGCAGCGTCGGACAGGGATGGACGAACACTGAAGCTTTCTTT.

A single count supports this clone. The chain is built from TRBV6-6 and TRBJ1-5, with a possible D match to TRBD1 (5 bases). Trimming took off 0 bases at V and 6 bases at J, with 12 bases between the two ends. The germline V gene has CDR1 MNHNY and CDR2 SVGAGI (reference sequence). The CDR3 spans 15 residues. DNA of the CDR3: TGTGCCAGCAGTTACTCTCAGGGATCGGCTCAGCCCCAGCATTTT. Translation gives CASSYSQGSAQPQHF.

The chain links TRBV4-3 to TRBJ2-7, with TRBD2 as a possible D gene (6 bases). The CDR3 totals 15 residues. Between the trimmed V and J ends, which lost 1 base and 4 bases, there was a span of 14 bases. Germline V gene data show CDR1 as LGHNA and CDR2 as YSLEER. The CDR3 DNA is TGCGCCAGCAGCCAAGTAGGGGCTGGGGGGTACGAGCAGTACTTC. This translates into CASSQVGAGGYEQYF.

The chain has TRBV29-1 and TRBJ2-2, with unresolved D. The CDR3 loop spans 12 amino acids. The V gene's germline CDR1 is SQVTM and CDR2 ANQGSEA. The V end was cut by 2 bases, the J end by 1 base, with 2 bases between. CDR3 amino acids: CSVEQNTGELFF. CDR3 coding DNA: TGCAGCGTTGAACAGAACACCGGGGAGCTGTTTTTT.

J is TRBJ2-7 and V is TRBV7-3; tentatively, D is TRBD1 (6 bases). This CDR3 contains 15 residues. V lost 5 bases and J lost 2, with 16 bases in between. CDR1 and CDR2 from the germline V gene are SGHTA and FQGTGA. The CDR3 protein is CASSVLGDTTYEQYF. The CDR3 nucleotides read TGTGCCAGCAGCGTCCTGGGGGACACCACCTACGAGCAGTACTTC.

The V and J genes are TRBV28 and TRBJ1-1; TRBD1 might be the D (5 bases). The CDR3 is 18 amino acids. Germline loops: CDR1 MDHEN, CDR2 SYDVKM. The V end lost 4 bases, the J end lost 0 bases, and 21 bases lay between the germline ends. For the CDR3, the DNA is TGTGCCAGCAGTTCACCGGGGGACTTGAGAAGGGTGAACACTGAAGCTTTCTTT. This encodes CASSSPGDLRRVNTEAFF. Using reference TRBV28 and TRBJ1-1 for the parts outside the CDR3, the full variable domain is DVKVTQSSRYLVKRTGEKVFLECVQDMDHENMFWYRQDPGLGLRLIYFSYDVKMKEKGDIPEGYSVSREKKERFSLILESASTNQTSMYLCASSSPGDLRRVNTEAFFGQGTRLTVV.

This chain links TRBV5-6 with TRBJ1-5; the D gene is possibly TRBD1 (5 bases). Germline values: CDR1 SGHDT, CDR2 YYEEEE. Trimming took 4 bases from V and 6 from J, leaving 11 bases between them. This CDR3 region has 13 residues. The CDR3 is CASSGGGSQPQHF. The CDR3, as DNA: TGTGCCAGCAGCGGGGGGGGATCTCAGCCCCAGCATTTT.

This sequence joins TRBV7-9 and TRBJ1-4; D remains ambiguous. The CDR3 sequence is 13 residues long. V lost 7 bases and J 5 bases, leaving 11 bases between the germline ends. Germline CDR1 reads SEHNR; CDR2 reads FQNEAQ (reference sequence). CDR3 amino acids: CASTTRENEKLFF. In DNA, the CDR3 is TGTGCCAGCACCACACGGGAAAATGAAAAACTGTTTTTT.

The rearrangement joins TRBV19 to TRBJ1-1; D gene ambiguous. The V and J ends lost 1 base and 7 bases respectively, with 7 bases between them. This CDR3 contains 12 residues. CDR1 and CDR2 (germline): LNHDA, SQIVND (reference sequence). The CDR3 DNA follows: TGTGCCAGTAGTATAGTCCCAGATGAAGCTTTCTTT. The encoded protein is CASSIVPDEAFF.

V gene TRBV9 combines with J gene TRBJ2-1, with D unclear. The CDR3 has 16 residues. The ends were cut back, 0 bases at V and 4 bases at J, with 14 bases in the middle. Germline CDR1 SGDLS, CDR2 YYNGEE. DNA of the CDR3: TGTGCCAGCAGCGTAGTTGGAGCGAACTTGTACAATGAGCAGTTCTTC. It translates to CASSVVGANLYNEQFF.

This clone showed up just a few times. J is TRBJ2-7 and V is TRBV30; no reliable D call. The CDR3 covers 13 residues. The V and J ends lost 0 bases and 2 bases respectively, with 8 bases between them. CDR1 is GTSNPN and CDR2 is SVGIG in the germline V gene (reference sequence). CDR3 sequence reads: CAWSVTVPYEQYF. In DNA form, the CDR3 reads TGTGCCTGGAGTGTTACAGTCCCCTACGAGCAGTACTTC.